This T cell receptor (beta chain) stems from a study of control samples from healthy donors and cancer patients (dated by TCRdb to between 2020 and 2021). This clone has more than one count but fewer than ten. This receptor's antigen is unknown. The record has no base qualities; no much larger clone is one base away. The CDR3, from cysteine to phenylalanine, totals 12 residues. Solely the CDR3 DNA is kept, with 36 bases framed from the first base. V and J lose 7 bases and 0 bases, and a span of 6 bases separates them. The germline V gene (reference sequence) sets CDR1 to SEHNR and CDR2 to FQNEAQ. The library was prepared using the immunoSEQ multiplex PCR assay. The immuneACCESS repertoire file appears here via TCRdb, limited to in-frame rearrangements. These files lack a portion of the clones; in checked studies, under half of the deficit traces to unresolved V genes, and the cause of the others is not known. The sample yields roughly 10,000 clones; roughly 93% were counted once. The ten largest clones take up about 21% of the sample.

Sequencing was carried out using PBMCs. The receptor was derived from a man aged 55 to 69 with colorectal cancer. The chain joins TRBV7-9 to TRBJ1-1, with no confident D gene call. The DNA is TGTGCCAGCAAGGGTTTGAACACTGAAGCTTTCTTT. Its protein product is CASKGLNTEAFF.